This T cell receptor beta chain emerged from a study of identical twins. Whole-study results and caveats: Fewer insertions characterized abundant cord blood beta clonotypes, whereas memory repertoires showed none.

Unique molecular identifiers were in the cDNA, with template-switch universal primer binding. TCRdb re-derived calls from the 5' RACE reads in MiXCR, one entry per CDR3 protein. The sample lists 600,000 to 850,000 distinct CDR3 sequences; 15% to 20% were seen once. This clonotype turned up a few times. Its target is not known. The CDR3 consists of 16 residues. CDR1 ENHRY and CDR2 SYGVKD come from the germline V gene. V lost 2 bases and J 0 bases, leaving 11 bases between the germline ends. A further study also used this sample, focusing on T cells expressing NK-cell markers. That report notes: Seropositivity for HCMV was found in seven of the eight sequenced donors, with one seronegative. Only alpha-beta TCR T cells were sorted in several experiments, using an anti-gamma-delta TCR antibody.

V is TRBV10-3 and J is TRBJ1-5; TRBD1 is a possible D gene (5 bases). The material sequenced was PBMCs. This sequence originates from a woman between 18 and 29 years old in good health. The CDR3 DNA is TGTGCCATCAGTGAGCCTCGACAGAATAGCAATCAGCCCCAGCATTTT. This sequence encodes CAISEPRQNSNQPQHF.